This T cell receptor beta chain was observed in a study of control samples from healthy donors and cancer patients. V lost 7 bases, J lost 6 bases, and 12 bases stayed unmatched. Germline CDR1 is SEHNR and CDR2 is FQNEAQ (reference sequence). The CDR3 runs 16 residues. Only in-frame clones appear in the TCRdb table, and some are missing; sequencing was by immunoSEQ multiplex PCR. The sample consists of some 140,000 clones, 89% of them appearing once. The sequence was collected from a man aged 50 to 59 with head and neck cancer. The chain carries TRBV7-9 and TRBJ2-2, with 9 nucleotides matching TRBD1. The sequencing sample was made of PBMCs. CDR3 bases: TGTGCCAGCATTCTACCGGGACAGGGCTTATCCGGGGAGCTGTTTTTT. Amino acid sequence: CASILPGQGLSGELFF.